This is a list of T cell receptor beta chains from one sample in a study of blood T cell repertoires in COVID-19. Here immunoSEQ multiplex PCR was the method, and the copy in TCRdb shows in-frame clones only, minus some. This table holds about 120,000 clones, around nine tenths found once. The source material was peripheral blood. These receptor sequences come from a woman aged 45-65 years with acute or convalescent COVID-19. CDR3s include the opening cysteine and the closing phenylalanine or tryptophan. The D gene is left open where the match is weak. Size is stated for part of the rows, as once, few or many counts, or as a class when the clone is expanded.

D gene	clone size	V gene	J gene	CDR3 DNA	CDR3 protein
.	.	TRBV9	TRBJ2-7	TGTGCCAGCAGCGTAGACCCGGGAACTTACGAGCAGTACTTC	CASSVDPGTYEQYF
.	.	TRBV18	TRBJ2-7	TGTGCCAGCTCACCAGTGGCAGTCTCCTACGAGCAGTACTTC	CASSPVAVSYEQYF
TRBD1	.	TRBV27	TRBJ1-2	TGTGCCAGCAGCCGAGGACAGGGGAACGGCTACACCTTC	CASSRGQGNGYTF
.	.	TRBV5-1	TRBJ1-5	TGCGCCAGCAGCTTGGAGGGGCCAGACCGCGATCAGCCCCAGCATTTT	CASSLEGPDRDQPQHF
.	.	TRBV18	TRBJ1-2	TGTGCCAGCTCACCACCGGTCAGTGCCCTCTATGGCTACACCTTC	CASSPPVSALYGYTF
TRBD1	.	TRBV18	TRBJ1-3	TGTGCCAGCCCGACAGGGAGTAATGGAAACACCATATATTTT	CASPTGSNGNTIYF
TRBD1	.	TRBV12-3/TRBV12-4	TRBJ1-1	TGTGCCAGCAGACTCGGACAGGGGAGTGAAGCTTTCTTT	CASRLGQGSEAFF
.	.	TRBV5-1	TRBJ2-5	TGCGCCAGCAGCTTGGGGGGAGGTCAAGAGACCCAGTACTTC	CASSLGGGQETQYF
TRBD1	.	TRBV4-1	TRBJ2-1	TGCGCCAGCAGCTCCCCAGACAGGGGGAATGAGCAGTTCTTC	CASSSPDRGNEQFF
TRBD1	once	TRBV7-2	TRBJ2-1	TGTGCCAGCAGAGATTACAGGGGGAGCAATGAGCAGTTCTTC	CASRDYRGSNEQFF
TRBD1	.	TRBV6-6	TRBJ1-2	TGTGCCAGCAGTCCCCAGACAGGGATCTCGGGAGGCTACACCTTC	CASSPQTGISGGYTF
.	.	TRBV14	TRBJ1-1	TGTGCCAGCAGCCAAGTGCAGGACACTGAAGCTTTCTTT	CASSQVQDTEAFF
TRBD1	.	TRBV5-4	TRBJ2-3	TGTGCCAGCAGCCACCGACAGGGGCAATTCATCACAGATACGCAGTATTTT	CASSHRQGQFITDTQYF
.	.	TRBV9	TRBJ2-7	TGTGCCAGCAGCGTAAGCGCTGCCTCCTACGAGCAGTACTTC	CASSVSAASYEQYF
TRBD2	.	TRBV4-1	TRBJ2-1	TGCGCCAGCAGCCAAGATCGGGGGGGGTGGGACAATGAGCAGTTCTTC	CASSQDRGGWDNEQFF
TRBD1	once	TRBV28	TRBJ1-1	TGTGCCAGCAACCTCATTTCCAGGGGGTTGACTGAAGCTTTCTTT	CASNLISRGLTEAFF
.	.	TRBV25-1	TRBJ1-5	TGTGCCAGCAGTGAAGCGGGTCGAAATCAGCCCCAGCATTTT	CASSEAGRNQPQHF
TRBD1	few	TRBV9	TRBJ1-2	TGTGCCAGCAGCGTAGAAGGGGGCAACTATGGCTACACCTTC	CASSVEGGNYGYTF
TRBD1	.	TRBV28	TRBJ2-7	TGTGCCAGCAGAGGCCCTCTGACAGGGGGCATTTTATACGAGCAGTACTTC	CASRGPLTGGILYEQYF
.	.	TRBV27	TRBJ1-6	TGTGCCAGCAGTCCCCGGGGGGGAGAGTCACCCCTCCACTTT	CASSPRGGESPLHF
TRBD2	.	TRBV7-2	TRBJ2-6	TGTGCCAGCAGCTTACTAGCGGGGGCTTTCTCTGGGGCCAACGTCCTGACTTTC	CASSLLAGAFSGANVLTF
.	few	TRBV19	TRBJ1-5	TGTGCCAGTACCCCACAGGGAATAGGCAATCAGCCCCAGCATTTT	CASTPQGIGNQPQHF
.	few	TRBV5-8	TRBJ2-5	TGTGCTATACGGAGCCAGTACTTC	CAIRSQYF
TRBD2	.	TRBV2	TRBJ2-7	TGTGCCAGCAGTGACCGGGACCCACGGGAGGGCGAGCAGTACTTC	CASSDRDPREGEQYF
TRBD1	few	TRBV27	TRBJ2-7	TGTGCCAGCAGTTTGGAGACAGGGGTCACCGAGCAGTACTTC	CASSLETGVTEQYF
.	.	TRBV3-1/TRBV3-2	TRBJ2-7	TGTGCCAGCAGCCAAGAACCCCGCTGGCGGGCCTCCTACGAGCAGTACTTC	CASSQEPRWRASYEQYF
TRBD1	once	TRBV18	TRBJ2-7	TGTGCCAGCTCGGAGGGACAGGCGGTCTCCTACGAGCAGTACTTC	CASSEGQAVSYEQYF
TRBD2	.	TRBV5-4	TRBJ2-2	TGTGCCAGCAGCCCCGGGACTAGCGGGAGGGCCACCGGGGAGCTGTTTTTT	CASSPGTSGRATGELFF
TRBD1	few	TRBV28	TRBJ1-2	TGTGCCAGCATAAGGACAGGGCGTGATGGCTACACCTTC	CASIRTGRDGYTF
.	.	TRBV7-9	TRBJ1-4	TGTGCCAGCAGCTTCGGGACAATTGATGAAAAACTGTTTTTT	CASSFGTIDEKLFF
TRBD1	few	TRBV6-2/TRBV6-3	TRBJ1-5	TGTGCCAGCAGTTCTCACCCCCAGGGGGCTGGGGATCAGCCCCAGCATTTT	CASSSHPQGAGDQPQHF
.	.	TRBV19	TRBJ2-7	TGTGCCAGTAGTATAGGCGGCGGATTCTCCTACGAGCAGTACTTC	CASSIGGGFSYEQYF
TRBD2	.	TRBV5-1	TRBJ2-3	TGCGCCAGCAGCTTGGGACTAGCGGGAGGCGATACGCAGTATTTT	CASSLGLAGGDTQYF
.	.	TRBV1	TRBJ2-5	TGCACCAGCAGGGGACTAGTCAGGGAGACCCAGTACTTC	CTSRGLVRETQYF
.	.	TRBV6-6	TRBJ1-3	TGTGCCAGCAGTCCCCTGGACAGAGGAAACACCATATATTTT	CASSPLDRGNTIYF